A selection of T cell receptor beta chains follows, all from one sample in a study of cytomegalovirus exposure and HLA in healthy donors. Repertoires were generated with immunoSEQ multiplex PCR, while TCRdb's copy carries only in-frame clones and drops some. Seen here are 200,000 to 250,000 clones, 80% to 85% observed once, and the top ten hold 0.71%. Material for sequencing was PBMCs. The source is a boy between 2 and 15 years old in good health and CMV-seronegative. The CDR3 runs from the conserved cysteine through the conserved F or W. Fields, in order: V gene, clone size, J gene, D gene, CDR3 protein, CDR3 DNA. The D gene is left open where the match is weak. A clone size is listed for some rows: how often the clone was seen (once, few, many), or a class if it is expanded.

TRBV5-6	few	TRBJ1-4	-	CASSRRQALATNEKLFF	TGTGCCAGCAGCCGCAGACAGGCCCTTGCAACTAATGAAAAACTGTTTTTT
TRBV6-1	-	TRBJ2-5	-	CASNLQETQYF	TGTGCCAGCAACCTTCAGGAGACCCAGTACTTC
TRBV6-1	-	TRBJ2-5	-	CASSGTGGLQETQYF	TGTGCCAGCAGTGGAACAGGAGGGCTCCAAGAGACCCAGTACTTC
TRBV5-1	-	TRBJ2-3	TRBD2	CASSPLPGGSTDTQYF	TGCGCCAGCAGCCCCCTACCGGGGGGGAGCACAGATACGCAGTATTTT
TRBV4-2	-	TRBJ2-7	TRBD2	CASSELAPSTTYEQYF	TGTGCCAGCAGCGAACTAGCGCCCTCCACGACCTACGAGCAGTACTTC
TRBV10-3	-	TRBJ2-7	-	CAISDGNYEQYF	TGTGCCATCAGTGACGGGAACTACGAGCAGTACTTC
TRBV9	-	TRBJ2-1	-	CASSVAGYEQFF	TGTGCCAGCAGCGTAGCGGGGTATGAGCAGTTCTTC
TRBV7-9	-	TRBJ2-5	-	CASSLTVQETQYF	TGTGCCAGCAGCTTAACAGTACAAGAGACCCAGTACTTC
TRBV6-1	few	TRBJ1-1	TRBD1	CASSFRDRGSHEAFF	TGTGCCAGCAGTTTTCGTGACAGGGGCTCACATGAAGCTTTCTTT
TRBV27	-	TRBJ2-1	TRBD1	CASSSGQGRLQGANEQFF	TGTGCCAGCAGCTCGGGACAGGGAAGACTCCAGGGGGCCAATGAGCAGTTCTTC
TRBV19	-	TRBJ1-1	-	CASSIGPGRTEAFF	TGTGCCAGTAGTATTGGGCCGGGGAGGACTGAAGCTTTCTTT
TRBV6-1	-	TRBJ2-2	TRBD1	CASSAWGQGSWNTGELFF	TGTGCCAGCAGTGCCTGGGGACAGGGCTCCTGGAACACCGGGGAGCTGTTTTTT
TRBV19	-	TRBJ2-1	-	CASGFRHASAYNEQFF	TGTGCCAGTGGCTTCCGCCACGCTTCAGCCTACAATGAGCAGTTCTTC
TRBV5-1	-	TRBJ1-4	-	CASRLTRAAEKLFF	TGCGCCAGCAGGCTCACGAGGGCGGCTGAAAAACTGTTTTTT
TRBV6-1	-	TRBJ2-3	-	CASSGEQWDTQYF	TGTGCCAGCAGTGGCGAACAGTGGGATACGCAGTATTTT
TRBV5-6	few	TRBJ1-6	TRBD1	CASSSGTGISPLHF	TGTGCCAGCAGCTCCGGGACAGGAATTTCACCCCTCCACTTT
TRBV5-4	-	TRBJ2-3	-	CASSVPGTDTQYF	TGTGCCAGCAGCGTTCCTGGCACAGATACGCAGTATTTT
TRBV27	-	TRBJ2-7	TRBD1	CASRAPGQGGYEQYF	TGTGCCAGCAGAGCACCGGGACAGGGGGGCTACGAGCAGTACTTC
TRBV5-1	-	TRBJ2-5	-	CASSLSSRAETQYF	TGCGCCAGCAGCTTGTCGAGCAGGGCAGAGACCCAGTACTTC
TRBV25-1	few	TRBJ1-2	-	CASSPTESYGYTF	TGTGCCAGCAGTCCTACGGAGTCCTATGGCTACACCTTC
TRBV6-1	few	TRBJ1-1	TRBD1	CASSLDRADTEAFF	TGTGCCAGCAGCTTAGACAGGGCCGACACTGAAGCTTTCTTT
TRBV4-1	-	TRBJ1-1	-	CASSQVGHLEAFF	TGCGCCAGCAGCCAGGTCGGACACCTTGAAGCTTTCTTT
TRBV19	-	TRBJ2-5	TRBD2	CASSKTSDSAETQYF	TGTGCCAGTAGTAAGACTAGCGATTCGGCGGAGACCCAGTACTTC
TRBV10-1	-	TRBJ1-1	-	CASRGTEAFF	TGCGCCAGCCGGGGGACTGAAGCTTTCTTT
TRBV7-9	-	TRBJ2-3	-	CASSLAGDTDTQYF	TGTGCCAGCAGCTTAGCGGGAGACACAGATACGCAGTATTTT
TRBV5-6	-	TRBJ2-3	-	CASSLKAGLSTDTQYF	TGTGCCAGCAGCTTGAAAGCAGGACTCAGCACAGATACGCAGTATTTT
TRBV6-5	few	TRBJ2-1	-	CASSKLTRDNEQFF	TGTGCCAGCAGCAAGTTGACTAGGGACAATGAGCAGTTCTTC
TRBV5-4	-	TRBJ2-3	TRBD2	CASSSWTSGGRSTDTQYF	TGTGCCAGCAGCTCCTGGACTAGCGGGGGACGTAGCACAGATACGCAGTATTTT
TRBV25-1	-	TRBJ2-2	TRBD1	CASSGGTGYGELFF	TGTGCCAGCAGTGGTGGGACAGGATACGGGGAGCTGTTTTTT
TRBV11-2	-	TRBJ1-3	-	CASSSSARGNTIYF	TGTGCCAGCAGCTCTTCGGCCAGGGGAAACACCATATATTTT
TRBV2	-	TRBJ2-5	-	CALGRGLAETQYF	TGTGCCCTAGGGCGTGGACTGGCAGAGACCCAGTACTTC
TRBV30	-	TRBJ1-2	TRBD1	CAWDRGRWDYGYTF	TGTGCCTGGGACAGGGGGCGATGGGACTATGGCTACACCTTC
TRBV15	-	TRBJ1-5	-	CATRAREGQPQHF	TGTGCCACCCGGGCCAGGGAGGGTCAGCCCCAGCATTTT
TRBV5-5	once	TRBJ2-7	TRBD1	CASSWMETGTGAPYEQYF	TGTGCCAGCAGCTGGATGGAGACCGGGACAGGGGCCCCCTACGAGCAGTACTTC
TRBV10-3	once	TRBJ2-7	TRBD1	CAIGPGQGLTYEQYF	TGTGCCATCGGCCCGGGACAGGGACTCACCTACGAGCAGTACTTC
TRBV9	once	TRBJ2-5	-	CASSVAPSPQETQYF	TGTGCCAGCAGCGTAGCCCCGTCCCCCCAAGAGACCCAGTACTTC
TRBV6-1	few	TRBJ2-7	-	CATRGGYEQYF	TGTGCCACCCGTGGGGGGTACGAGCAGTACTTC
TRBV2	-	TRBJ2-3	TRBD2	CASSQGASGGLTDTQYF	TGTGCCAGCAGTCAAGGGGCTAGCGGGGGACTCACAGATACGCAGTATTTT
TRBV2	-	TRBJ1-5	TRBD1	CASSGQGAKPQHF	TGTGCCAGCAGTGGACAGGGGGCAAAGCCCCAGCATTTT
TRBV11-3	-	TRBJ2-2	-	CASARRTTTGELFF	TGTGCCAGCGCGAGAAGGACTACCACCGGGGAGCTGTTTTTT
TRBV5-5	-	TRBJ2-7	-	CASSLASSYEQYF	TGTGCCAGCAGCTTGGCCAGCTCCTACGAGCAGTACTTC
TRBV10-1	few	TRBJ2-7	TRBD2	CASSERGASGSSYEQYF	TGCGCCAGCAGTGAGAGGGGGGCTAGCGGGAGCTCCTACGAGCAGTACTTC
TRBV5-1	-	TRBJ2-3	-	CASRGGPSPSTDTQYF	TGCGCCAGCAGAGGGGGACCGAGTCCTAGCACAGATACGCAGTATTTT
TRBV29-1	-	TRBJ2-7	TRBD2	CSVRSGLGEQYF	TGCAGCGTTCGTAGCGGGCTAGGAGAGCAGTACTTC
TRBV5-1	-	TRBJ2-7	TRBD1	CASSSAGGIYEQYF	TGCGCCAGCAGCTCGGCAGGGGGAATCTACGAGCAGTACTTC
TRBV2	-	TRBJ2-5	-	CASSESTGPWETQYF	TGTGCCAGCAGTGAATCAACAGGGCCTTGGGAGACCCAGTACTTC
TRBV7-8	-	TRBJ1-1	-	CASSLGTGTEAFF	TGTGCCAGCAGCTTAGGAACAGGCACTGAAGCTTTCTTT
TRBV9	-	TRBJ2-1	TRBD1	CASSVVIGQGLPSSYNEQFF	TGTGCCAGCAGCGTAGTAATAGGACAGGGGTTACCGAGCTCCTACAATGAGCAGTTCTTC
TRBV6-5	-	TRBJ2-2	-	CASSYGGGTAGELFF	TGTGCCAGCAGTTACGGGGGAGGAACGGCCGGGGAGCTGTTTTTT
TRBV5-1	few	TRBJ1-4	TRBD1	CASSEGQGGEKLFF	TGCGCCAGCAGCGAGGGACAGGGTGGTGAAAAACTGTTTTTT
TRBV11-2	few	TRBJ2-3	TRBD1	CASSSTGVDTQYF	TGTGCCAGCAGCTCCACAGGGGTAGATACGCAGTATTTT
TRBV11-2	-	TRBJ2-5	-	CASSLRSREFETQYF	TGTGCCAGCAGCTTAAGGTCTCGGGAGTTTGAGACCCAGTACTTC
TRBV19	-	TRBJ1-1	-	CASSMGLARTEAFF	TGTGCCAGTAGTATGGGTCTGGCGAGGACTGAAGCTTTCTTT